The source of this TCR beta chain is a study of response to subunit inactivated influenza vaccine (dated by TCRdb to the late 2010s). Background for the entire study: Deep quantitative T cell receptor repertoire profiling was used in the study to track responses to a trivalent subunit inactivated influenza vaccine.

A remark on this clonotype: Its specific antigen is unknown. Nothing much larger sits one base from this clone, and base qualities are not available.

The CDR3 sequence holds 12 residues, the cysteine and phenylalanine included. Left in the record is the CDR3 DNA by itself, 36 bases read in frame from the first base. CDR1 and CDR2 are read off the germline V gene (reference sequence) as DFQATT and SNEGSKA. Unmatched junction bases come to 6, with V trimmed by 6 bases and J by 6 bases. Overall study results and their limits: The authors proposed that each seasonal influenza vaccination may bring in only a limited number of new T cells.

The library relied on RT-PCR. Reads for this sample came from an Illumina HiSeq 2500. In-frame beta chains were kept once TCRdb had trimmed the public reads at Q25 with fastp and called clones with MiXCR. Rows with a matching CDR3 protein are joined into one entry that keeps the most common DNA and genes. The sample table lists under 950,000 distinct CDR3 sequences, about 20% of them with a count of one. About 9.4% of the sample belongs to the ten largest clones. The receptor chain draws on TRBV20-1 and TRBJ1-2, with TRBD1 matching 8 junction bases. This clonotype was sampled from a man aged 50-60 years who received an inactivated influenza vaccine. Donor details come from another sample of the same person, matched by shared clones. The source was PBMCs from blood, collected more than 4 days after vaccination. CDR3 protein: CSAPDRVDGYTF. Here is the DNA: TGCAGTGCCCCGGACAGGGTTGATGGCTACACCTTC.